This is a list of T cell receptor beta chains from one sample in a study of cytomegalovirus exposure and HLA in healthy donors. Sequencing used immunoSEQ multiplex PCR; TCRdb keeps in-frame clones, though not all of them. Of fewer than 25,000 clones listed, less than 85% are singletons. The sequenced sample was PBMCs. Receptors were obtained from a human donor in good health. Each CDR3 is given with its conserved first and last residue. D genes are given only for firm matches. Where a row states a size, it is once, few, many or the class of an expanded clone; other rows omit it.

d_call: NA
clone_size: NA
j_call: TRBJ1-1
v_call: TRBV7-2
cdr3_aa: CASSLASAGENTEAFF
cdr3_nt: TGTGCCAGCAGCTTAGCGTCAGCGGGGGAGAACACTGAAGCTTTCTTT

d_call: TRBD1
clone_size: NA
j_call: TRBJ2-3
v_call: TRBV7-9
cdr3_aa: CASSPTGVSTDTQYF
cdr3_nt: TGTGCCAGCAGCCCTACAGGGGTGAGCACAGATACGCAGTATTTT

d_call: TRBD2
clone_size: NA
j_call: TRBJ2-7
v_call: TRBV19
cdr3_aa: CASRTSGQGVSYEQYF
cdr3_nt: TGTGCCTCCCGGACTAGCGGCCAGGGAGTCTCCTACGAGCAGTACTTC

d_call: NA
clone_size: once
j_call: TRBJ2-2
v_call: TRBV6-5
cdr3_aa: CASSYGGFNTGELFF
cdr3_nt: TGTGCCAGCAGTTACGGGGGCTTCAACACCGGGGAGCTGTTTTTT

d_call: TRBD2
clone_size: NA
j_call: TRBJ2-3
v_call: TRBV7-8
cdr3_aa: CASTHLGSGRVLATQYF
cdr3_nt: TGTGCCAGCACCCATTTAGGGAGCGGGAGAGTTTTAGCTACGCAGTATTTT

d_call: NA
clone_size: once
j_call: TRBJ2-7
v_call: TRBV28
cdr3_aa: CASSLGGQNYEQYF
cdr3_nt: TGTGCCAGCAGTTTGGGGGGGCAGAACTACGAGCAGTACTTC

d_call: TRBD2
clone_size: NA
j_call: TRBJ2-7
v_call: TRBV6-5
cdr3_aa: CASSYAGAPREQYF
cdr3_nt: TGTGCCAGCAGTTACGCGGGAGCCCCTCGCGAGCAGTACTTC

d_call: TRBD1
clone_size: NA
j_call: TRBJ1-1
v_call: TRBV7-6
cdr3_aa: CASSSLTGGTEAFF
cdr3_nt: TGTGCCAGCAGCTCCCTAACAGGGGGCACTGAAGCTTTCTTT

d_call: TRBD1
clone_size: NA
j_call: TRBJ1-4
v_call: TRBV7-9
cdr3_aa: CASSFTGGAGEKLFF
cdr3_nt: TGTGCCAGCAGCTTCACAGGGGGCGCGGGGGAAAAACTGTTTTTT

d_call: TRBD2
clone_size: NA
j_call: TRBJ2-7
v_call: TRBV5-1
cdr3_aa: CASSLAGGVQSDYEQYF
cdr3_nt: TGCGCCAGCAGCTTGGCCGGGGGGGTACAGTCTGACTACGAGCAGTACTTC

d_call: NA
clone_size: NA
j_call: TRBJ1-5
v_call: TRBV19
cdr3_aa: CASADRSRDQPQHF
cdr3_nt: TGTGCCAGTGCTGACAGGTCGAGGGATCAGCCCCAGCATTTT

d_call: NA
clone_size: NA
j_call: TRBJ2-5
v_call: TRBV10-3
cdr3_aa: CAISGSNQETQYF
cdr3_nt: TGTGCCATCAGTGGTTCCAACCAAGAGACCCAGTACTTC

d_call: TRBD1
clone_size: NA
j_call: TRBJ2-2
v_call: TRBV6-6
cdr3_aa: CASTATGGSGELFF
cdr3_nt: TGTGCCAGCACCGCGACAGGGGGCTCCGGGGAGCTGTTTTTT

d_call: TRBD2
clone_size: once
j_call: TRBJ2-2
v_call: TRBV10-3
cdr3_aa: CAISDAGGNTGELFF
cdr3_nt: TGTGCCATCAGTGATGCGGGAGGGAACACCGGGGAGCTGTTTTTT

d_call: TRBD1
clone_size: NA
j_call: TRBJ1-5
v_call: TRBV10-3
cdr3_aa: CAISSTQTGPNQPQHF
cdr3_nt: TGTGCCATCAGTTCGACCCAGACAGGGCCCAATCAGCCCCAGCATTTT

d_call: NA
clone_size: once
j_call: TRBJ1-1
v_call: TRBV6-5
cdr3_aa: CASSETGPNTEAFF
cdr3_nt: TGTGCCAGCAGTGAAACGGGTCCGAACACTGAAGCTTTCTTT

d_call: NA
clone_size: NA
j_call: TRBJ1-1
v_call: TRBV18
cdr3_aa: CASSPEQSRVHTEAFF
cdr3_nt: TGTGCCAGCTCACCAGAGCAGAGCAGGGTACACACTGAAGCTTTCTTT

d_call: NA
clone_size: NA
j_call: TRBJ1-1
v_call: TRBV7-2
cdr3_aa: CASTPNPGWTEAFF
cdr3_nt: TGTGCCAGCACACCCAATCCAGGGTGGACTGAAGCTTTCTTT

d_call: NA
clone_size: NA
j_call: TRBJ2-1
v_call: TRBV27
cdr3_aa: CASSLGLSSYNEQFF
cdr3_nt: TGTGCCAGCAGTTTAGGACTGAGCTCCTACAATGAGCAGTTCTTC

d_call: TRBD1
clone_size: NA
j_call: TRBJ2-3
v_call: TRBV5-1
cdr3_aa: CASNPGQGIADTQYF
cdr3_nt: TGCGCCAGCAATCCGGGACAGGGAATCGCAGATACGCAGTATTTT

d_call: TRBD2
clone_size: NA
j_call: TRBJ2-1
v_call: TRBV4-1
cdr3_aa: CASSRGLAEQFF
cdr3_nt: TGCGCCAGCAGCCGAGGACTAGCGGAGCAGTTCTTC

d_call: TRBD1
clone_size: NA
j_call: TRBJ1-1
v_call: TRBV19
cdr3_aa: CASSVPGQVNTEAFF
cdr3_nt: TGTGCCAGTAGTGTCCCCGGACAGGTGAACACTGAAGCTTTCTTT

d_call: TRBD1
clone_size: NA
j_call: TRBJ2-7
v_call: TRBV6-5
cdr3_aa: CASRSGTGSYEQYF
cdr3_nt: TGTGCCAGCAGATCCGGGACAGGGTCCTACGAGCAGTACTTC

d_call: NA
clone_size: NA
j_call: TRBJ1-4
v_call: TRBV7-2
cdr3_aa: CASSLSVGRYEKLFF
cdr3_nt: TGTGCCAGCAGCTTATCGGTGGGGCGTTATGAAAAACTGTTTTTT

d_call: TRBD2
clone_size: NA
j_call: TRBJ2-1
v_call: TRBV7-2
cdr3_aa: CASSFKAGAAYNEQFF
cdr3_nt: TGTGCCAGCAGCTTCAAAGCGGGAGCTGCTTACAATGAGCAGTTCTTC

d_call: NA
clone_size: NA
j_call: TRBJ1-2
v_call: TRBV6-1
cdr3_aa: CASTYGWYGYTF
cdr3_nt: TGTGCCTCGACCTACGGGTGGTATGGCTACACCTTC

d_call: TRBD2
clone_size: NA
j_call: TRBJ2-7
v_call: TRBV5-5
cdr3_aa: CASSLSARETDEQYF
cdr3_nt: TGTGCCAGCAGCTTGAGCGCGCGGGAGACTGACGAGCAGTACTTC

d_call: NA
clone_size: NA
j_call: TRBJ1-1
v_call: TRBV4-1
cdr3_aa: CASSQELGTTNTEAFF
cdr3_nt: TGCGCCAGCAGCCAAGAATTAGGGACAACGAACACTGAAGCTTTCTTT

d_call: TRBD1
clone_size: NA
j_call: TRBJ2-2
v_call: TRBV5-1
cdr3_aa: CASSLGDRPNTGELFF
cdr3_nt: TGCGCCAGCAGCTTGGGGGACAGGCCAAACACCGGGGAGCTGTTTTTT

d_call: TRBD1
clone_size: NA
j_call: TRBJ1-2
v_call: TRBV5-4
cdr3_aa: CASSSSGTGTYGYTF
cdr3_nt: TGTGCCAGCAGCTCCTCCGGGACAGGGACCTATGGCTACACCTTC

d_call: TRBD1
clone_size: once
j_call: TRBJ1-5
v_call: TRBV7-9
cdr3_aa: CASSSLTGQGHQPQHF
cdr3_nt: TGTGCCAGCAGCTCGTTGACCGGACAGGGACACCAGCCCCAGCATTTT